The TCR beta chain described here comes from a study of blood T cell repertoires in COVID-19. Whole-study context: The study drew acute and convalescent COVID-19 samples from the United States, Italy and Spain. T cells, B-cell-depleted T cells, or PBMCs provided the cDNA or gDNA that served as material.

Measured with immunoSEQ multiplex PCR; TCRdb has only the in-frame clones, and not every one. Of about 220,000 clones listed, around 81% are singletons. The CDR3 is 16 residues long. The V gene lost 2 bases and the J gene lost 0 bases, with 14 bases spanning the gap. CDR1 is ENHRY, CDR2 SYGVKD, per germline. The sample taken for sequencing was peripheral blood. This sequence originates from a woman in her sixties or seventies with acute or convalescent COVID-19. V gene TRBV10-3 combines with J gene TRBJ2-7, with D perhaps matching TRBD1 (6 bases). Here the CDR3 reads CAISEADRHSSYEQYF. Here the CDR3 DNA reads TGTGCCATCAGTGAGGCTGACAGGCATAGCTCCTACGAGCAGTACTTC.